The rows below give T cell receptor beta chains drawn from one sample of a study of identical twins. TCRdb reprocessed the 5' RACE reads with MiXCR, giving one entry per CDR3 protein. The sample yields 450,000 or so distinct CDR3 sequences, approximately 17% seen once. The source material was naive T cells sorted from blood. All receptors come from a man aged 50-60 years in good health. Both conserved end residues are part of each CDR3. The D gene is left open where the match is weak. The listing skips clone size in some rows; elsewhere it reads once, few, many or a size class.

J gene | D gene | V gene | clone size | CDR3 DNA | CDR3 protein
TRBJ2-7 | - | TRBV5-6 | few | TGTGCCAGCAGCTTTAATACAGGGTGGAGCAGCGACGAGCAGTACTTC | CASSFNTGWSSDEQYF
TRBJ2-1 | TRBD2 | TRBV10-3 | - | TGTGCCATCAGTGATCAGACTAGCGGGAGGGCCCTCGATGAGCAGTTCTTC | CAISDQTSGRALDEQFF
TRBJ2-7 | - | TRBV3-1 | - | TGTGCCAGCAGCCGCGGGTATGGGTCTTCCTACGAGCAGTACTTC | CASSRGYGSSYEQYF
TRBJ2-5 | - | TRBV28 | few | TGTGCCAGCAGTATAGCGCCACAAGAGACCCAGTACTTC | CASSIAPQETQYF
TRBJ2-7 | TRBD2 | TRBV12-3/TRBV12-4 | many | TGTGCCAGCAGTACCGGGAGGGTTTCCTACGAGCAGTACTTC | CASSTGRVSYEQYF
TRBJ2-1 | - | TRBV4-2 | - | TGTGCCAGCAGCCAAGATATAGGGTGGGGAGGTTCCTACAATGAGCAGTTCTTC | CASSQDIGWGGSYNEQFF
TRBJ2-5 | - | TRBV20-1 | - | TGCAGTGCTAGAGATCTGGGTTGGTACCAAGAGACCCAGTACTTC | CSARDLGWYQETQYF
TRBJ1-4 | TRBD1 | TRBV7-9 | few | TGTGCCAGCAGAGACAGGGGTGAAAAACTGTTTTTT | CASRDRGEKLFF
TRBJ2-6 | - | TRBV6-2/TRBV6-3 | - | TGTGCCAGCAGTTACTCCCGGGGGCTTCCCTCTGGGGCCAACGTCCTGACTTTC | CASSYSRGLPSGANVLTF
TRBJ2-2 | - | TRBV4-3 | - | TGCGCCAGCAGCCAAGATCCAGGGGCCTACACCGGGGAGCTGTTTTTT | CASSQDPGAYTGELFF
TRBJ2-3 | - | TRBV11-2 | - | TGTGCCAGCAGCTTAGATAGGGAGACTACGCAGTATTTT | CASSLDRETTQYF
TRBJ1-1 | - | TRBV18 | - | TGTGCCAGCTCACCAAGTGGGAGCGGGGCTGAAGCTTTCTTT | CASSPSGSGAEAFF
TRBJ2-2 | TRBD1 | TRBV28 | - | TGTGCCAGCAGTAACAGGGGCATGAAGCTGTTTTTT | CASSNRGMKLFF
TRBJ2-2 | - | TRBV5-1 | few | TGCGCCAGCAGCTTGGCATTGTACCCCGGGGCGGTCACCGGGGAGCTGTTTTTT | CASSLALYPGAVTGELFF
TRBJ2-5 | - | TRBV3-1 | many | TGTGCCAGCAGCCAGAGGGGTACCGGGCGAAAGACCCAGTACTTC | CASSQRGTGRKTQYF
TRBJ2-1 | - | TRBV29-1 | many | TGCAGCGCCGGGTCATACAATGAGCAGTTCTTC | CSAGSYNEQFF
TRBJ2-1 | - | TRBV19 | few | TGTGCCAGTAGTTGGGGACGGATACCTTCCTACAATGAGCAGTTCTTC | CASSWGRIPSYNEQFF
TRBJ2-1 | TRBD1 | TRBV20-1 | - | TGCAGTGCTGCCGGGACAGCTTCGTACAATGAGCAGTTCTTC | CSAAGTASYNEQFF
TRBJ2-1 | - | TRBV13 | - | TGTGCCAGCAGGCTCCAGGGCAATGAGCAGTTCTTC | CASRLQGNEQFF
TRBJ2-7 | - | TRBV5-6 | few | TGTGCCAGCAGCTTTGGTCGCAGGGCGCCCTACGAGCAGTACTTC | CASSFGRRAPYEQYF
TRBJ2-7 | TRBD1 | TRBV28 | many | TGTGCCAGCAGCTCCGGACAGGGGGCTCGCGAGCAGTACTTC | CASSSGQGAREQYF
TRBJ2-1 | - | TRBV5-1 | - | TGCGCCAGCAGCTTGGTCCCGCTGGATTCCAGGGGTGAGCAGTTCTTC | CASSLVPLDSRGEQFF
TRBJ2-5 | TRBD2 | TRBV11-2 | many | TGTGCCAGCAGCGCGGGACTAGCGGGGCTAGAGACCCAGTACTTC | CASSAGLAGLETQYF
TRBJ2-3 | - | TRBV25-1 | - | TGTGCCAGCTGGGGGGAAGGGACAGGCACAGATACGCAGTATTTT | CASWGEGTGTDTQYF
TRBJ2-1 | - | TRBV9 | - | TGTGCCAGCAGCCTAGCTAGCCCTGGGGATGAGCAGTTCTTC | CASSLASPGDEQFF
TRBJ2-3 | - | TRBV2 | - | TGTGCCAGCAGTGACGAGCGGACTAGCACAGATACGCAGTATTTT | CASSDERTSTDTQYF
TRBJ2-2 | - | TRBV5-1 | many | TGCGCCAGCAGCTTGGGTACCGGGAGATCAGGGGAGCTGTTTTTT | CASSLGTGRSGELFF
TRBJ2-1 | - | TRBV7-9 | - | TGTGCCAGCAGCTCCAGAGCCGGGACTTACAATGAGCAGTTCTTC | CASSSRAGTYNEQFF
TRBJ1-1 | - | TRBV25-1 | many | TGTGCCAGCAGTGACGCGGGGCCGAACACTGAAGCTTTCTTT | CASSDAGPNTEAFF
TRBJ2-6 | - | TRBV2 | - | TGTGCCAGGTCGAGGACGACGTCTGGGGCCAACGTCCTGACTTTC | CARSRTTSGANVLTF
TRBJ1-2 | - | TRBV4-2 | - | TGTGCCAGCAGCCAAGAACAGGGAACCTATGGCTACACCTTC | CASSQEQGTYGYTF
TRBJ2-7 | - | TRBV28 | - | TGTGCCAGCAGCCGCCGTGGCCGCTCGGCGTTAAGCGAGCAGTACTTC | CASSRRGRSALSEQYF
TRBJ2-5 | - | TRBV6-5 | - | TGTGCCACCCTGGGGGGAGAGACCCAGTACTTC | CATLGGETQYF
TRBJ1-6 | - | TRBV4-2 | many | TGTGCCAGCAGCCAAGATCCTGTCAGGGCTGATTCACCCCTCCACTTT | CASSQDPVRADSPLHF
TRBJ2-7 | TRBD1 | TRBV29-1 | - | TGCAGCGTGCAACAGGGGGCAAGCGAGCAGTACTTC | CSVQQGASEQYF
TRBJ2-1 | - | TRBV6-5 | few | TGTGCCAGCAGTTACTCGGATTGGCGGCACAATGAGCAGTTCTTC | CASSYSDWRHNEQFF
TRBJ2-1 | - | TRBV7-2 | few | TGTGCCAGCAGCTTAGAGGGTATTCATGAGCAGTTCTTC | CASSLEGIHEQFF
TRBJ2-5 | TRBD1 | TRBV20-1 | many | TGCAGTGCTAGAAAGACAGGGACCCAAGAGACCCAGTACTTC | CSARKTGTQETQYF
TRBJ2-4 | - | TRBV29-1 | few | TGCAGCGTGTTTGGACACGCCAAAAACATTCAGTACTTC | CSVFGHAKNIQYF
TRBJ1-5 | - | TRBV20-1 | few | TGCAGTGCTAGACGTGACAGGCTAACTAATAGCAATCAGCCCCAGCATTTT | CSARRDRLTNSNQPQHF
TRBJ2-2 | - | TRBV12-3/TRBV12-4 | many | TGTGCCAGCAGCTTGACAGAGACCGGGGAGCTGTTTTTT | CASSLTETGELFF
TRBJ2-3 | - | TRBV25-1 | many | TGTGCCAGCAGTGAACTTTGGGGATCCCCAGATACGCAGTATTTT | CASSELWGSPDTQYF
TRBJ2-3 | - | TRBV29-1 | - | TGCAGCGTCATAGGACTAATTGGGCCAGATACGCAGTATTTT | CSVIGLIGPDTQYF
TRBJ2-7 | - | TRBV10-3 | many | TGTGCCATCAGTGGGACTTCGAGCTCCTACGAGCAGTACTTC | CAISGTSSSYEQYF
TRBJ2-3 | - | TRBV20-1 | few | TGCAGTGCCCAGGACAGCACAGATACGCAGTATTTT | CSAQDSTDTQYF
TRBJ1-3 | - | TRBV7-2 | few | TGTGCCAGCAGCGCCGGGACTGCCGGAAACACCATATATTTT | CASSAGTAGNTIYF
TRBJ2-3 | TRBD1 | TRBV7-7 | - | TGTGCTAGCAGCTTAGGGGGCGTGACAGATACGCAGTATTTT | CASSLGGVTDTQYF
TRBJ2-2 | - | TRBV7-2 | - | TGTGCCAGCCCAATCGACGGACCCGGGGAGCTGTTTTTT | CASPIDGPGELFF
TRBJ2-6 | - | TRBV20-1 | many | TGCAGTGCTAGACAGCACTCTGGGGCCAACGTCCTGACTTTC | CSARQHSGANVLTF
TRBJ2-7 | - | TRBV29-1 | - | TGCAGCGTTGCGGGCCTAGCTCACCTCGGTGTAACCTACGAGCAGTACTTC | CSVAGLAHLGVTYEQYF
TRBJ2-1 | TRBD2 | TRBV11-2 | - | TGTGCCAGCAGCTTTGGTAAAGGACTAGCGGGTCCGAGCTCCTACAATGAGCAGTTCTTC | CASSFGKGLAGPSSYNEQFF
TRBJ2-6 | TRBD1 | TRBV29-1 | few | TGCAGCGTTGAGGGGACAGGGAAGTCTGGGGCCAACGTCCTGACTTTC | CSVEGTGKSGANVLTF
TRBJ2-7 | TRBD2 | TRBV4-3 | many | TGCGCCAGCAGCCATATGGGAGGGTCTCGCGGGATAGGGTACGAGCAGTACTTC | CASSHMGGSRGIGYEQYF
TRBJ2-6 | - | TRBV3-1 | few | TGTGCCAGCAGCCACCAGGATGGGGCCAACGTCCTGACTTTC | CASSHQDGANVLTF
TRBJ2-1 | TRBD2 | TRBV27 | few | TGTGCCAGCAGTATAAATCCTAGCGGAGCTTACAATGAGCAGTTCTTC | CASSINPSGAYNEQFF
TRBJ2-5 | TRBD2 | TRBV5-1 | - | TGCGCCAGCAGCCGAACTATAACCGGGACTAGCATGACGGAGACCCAGTACTTC | CASSRTITGTSMTETQYF
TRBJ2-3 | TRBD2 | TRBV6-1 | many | TGTGCCAGCAGCTCACGGAAGCGGGGAAGCACAGATACGCAGTATTTT | CASSSRKRGSTDTQYF
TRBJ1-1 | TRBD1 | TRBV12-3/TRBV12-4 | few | TGTGCCAGCAGTCCCCGGACAGGGATTTTCACTGAAGCTTTCTTT | CASSPRTGIFTEAFF
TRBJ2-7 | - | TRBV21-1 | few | TGTGCCAGCAGCAGACCAGACTACCAGGCCGAGCAGTACTTC | CASSRPDYQAEQYF
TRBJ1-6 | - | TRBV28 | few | TGTGCCAGCACGGAACTTCATAATTCACCCCTCCACTTT | CASTELHNSPLHF